These 22 T cell receptor beta chains came from one sample sequenced in a study of beta chain features in type 1 diabetes (dated by TCRdb to the late 2010s). What the authors observed across the whole study: In all four CD4+ subsets, TCRB CDR3 length was moderately but significantly shorter in type 1 diabetes patients.

Library preparation used the immunoSEQ multiplex PCR assay. The High Capacity cDNA Reverse Transcription Kit was used to reverse transcribe all of the isolated RNA, meaning that expressed TCRB transcripts were what got sequenced. TCRdb stores this immuneACCESS table with in-frame sequences only. Part of the clones is absent; in the studies checked, under half of the shortfall reflects unresolved V genes, and no reason is known for the rest. Present in this sample are some 370,000 clones, around 9.6% of which were seen just once. The top ten hold over 0.45% of the sample. Their antigens remain unidentified. Material: central memory CD4+ T cells from blood. The receptors come from a man in his thirties or forties with type 1 diabetes.

The chain has TRBV5-6 and TRBJ2-7; 8 nucleotides match TRBD2. Germline V gives CDR1 SGHDT, CDR2 YYEEEE. This CDR3 comprises 15 residues. J gave up 5 bases and V 0 bases, and 7 bases lay outside the gene matches. Here the CDR3 reads CASSLERGSNDEQYF. The CDR3 region has the DNA TGTGCCAGCAGCTTGGAGCGGGGGAGTAACGACGAGCAGTACTTC.

This clone was counted only a few times. In DNA form, the CDR3 reads TGCGCCAGCAGCCAAGTTACTAGCGGGAGGGCCAACGAGCAGTTCTTC. It specifies CASSQVTSGRANEQFF. The chain recombines TRBV4-1 with TRBJ2-1, with TRBD2 matching 13 bases. The CDR3 sequence is 16 residues long. Germline-derived CDR1 and CDR2 are MGHRA and YSYEKL. Germline trimming cut 1 base from V and 10 bases from J; bases unmatched to any gene: 7.

In this sample, this clone turned up a few times. The V gene is TRBV18, the J gene TRBJ2-5; 7 positions agree with TRBD1. The CDR3 totals 15 residues. CDR1 and CDR2 from the germline V gene are KGHSH and LQKENI. The V segment lost 5 bases and the J segment 3 bases; nucleotides outside the gene matches: 9. The CDR3 is CASSSRTGAEETQYF. DNA of the CDR3: TGTGCCAGCTCATCGAGGACAGGAGCCGAAGAGACCCAGTACTTC.

This clone was observed many times. V is TRBV18 and J is TRBJ1-5; possibly TRBD1 for D (6 bases). The CDR3 length is 15 residues. Between the trimmed V and J ends, which lost 4 bases and 5 bases, there was a span of 15 bases. Germline V gene data show CDR1 as KGHSH and CDR2 as LQKENI. The CDR3 sequence is CASSLTGPSDQPQHF. CDR3 DNA sequence: TGTGCCAGCTCACTAACAGGGCCATCGGATCAGCCCCAGCATTTT.

This clone appeared many times. This sequence joins TRBV18 and TRBJ1-1; no definite D call. The V and J ends lost 1 base and 3 bases respectively, with 3 bases between them. The length of the CDR3 is 12 residues. The germline CDR1 and CDR2 sequences are KGHSH and LQKENI. The CDR3 region is CASSPQYTEAFF. In DNA, the CDR3 is TGTGCCAGCTCACCACAGTACACTGAAGCTTTCTTT.

The J gene is TRBJ2-3, the V gene TRBV6-5; 14 bases are shared with TRBD2. The germline V gene has CDR1 MNHEY and CDR2 SVGAGI. The CDR3 has 15 residues. V trimming: 10 bases; J trimming: 4 bases; junction bases outside the gene matches: 7. In DNA form, the CDR3 reads TGTGCCATCGGGGGACTAGCGGGAGCTGCAGATACGCAGTATTTT. Its protein product is CAIGGLAGAADTQYF.

This clone was counted between two and nine times. The chain links TRBV6-5 to TRBJ2-2; no definite D call. V was trimmed by 0 bases and J by 3 bases, leaving 8 bases between them. This CDR3 is built from 15 residues. Germline lookup yields CDR1 MNHEY and CDR2 SVGAGI. CDR3 region: CASSYSRFDTGELFF. The CDR3 DNA sequence: TGTGCCAGCAGTTACTCCAGGTTTGACACCGGGGAGCTGTTTTTT.

Concerning this clone itself: A much more abundant neighbour one base away suggests this may be a read error. The J gene is TRBJ2-2, the V gene TRBV7-2; TRBD1 agrees at 8 bases. The germline V gene has CDR1 SGHTA and CDR2 FQGNSA. After removal of 5 bases from V and 1 base from J, the junction contained 3 bases not matched to a gene. The CDR3 covers 15 residues. The CDR3 is CASSPGTGNTGELFF. Written as DNA, the CDR3 is TGTGCCAGCAGCCCCGGGACAGGGAACACCGGGGAGCTGTTTTTT.

The chain couples TRBV7-2 to TRBJ1-2, with TRBD1 identical over 8 bases. CDR1 and CDR2 from the germline V gene are SGHTA and FQGNSA. V shed 5 bases and J 6 bases; nucleotides not matched to a gene: 8. This CDR3 is built from 14 residues. The CDR3 loop reads CASSPPGQENGYTF. CDR3 DNA: TGTGCCAGCAGCCCACCGGGACAGGAAAATGGCTACACCTTC. Using reference TRBV7-2 and TRBJ1-2 for the parts outside the CDR3, the full variable domain is GAGVSQSPSNKVTEKGKDVELRCDPISGHTALYWYRQSLGQGLEFLIYFQGNSAPDKSGLPSDRFSAERTGGSVSTLTIQRTQQEDSAVYLCASSPPGQENGYTFGSGTRLTVV.

This clone was found a few times. J is TRBJ2-2 and V is TRBV23-1, with TRBD2 matching over 8 bases. TRBV23-1 is treated as an ORF (open reading frame) with a function not yet certain. Trimming removed 6 bases from V and 4 bases from J; junction bases left unmatched: 10. This CDR3 has 16 residues. CDR3 DNA: TGCGCCAGCAGCCATACCGGGACTAGAACCACCGGGGAGCTGTTTTTT. It yields the protein CASSHTGTRTTGELFF.

The V gene is TRBV7-6, the J gene TRBJ2-1; 13 nucleotides agree with TRBD2. The germline V gene has CDR1 SGHVS and CDR2 FNYEAQ. The CDR3 loop spans 18 amino acids. V lost 1 base, J lost 13 bases, and 16 bases stayed unmatched. CDR3 residues: CASSLVGTSGTTSVVQFF. CDR3 sequence (DNA): TGTGCCAGCAGCTTAGTTGGGACTAGCGGGACCACCTCCGTAGTACAGTTCTTC. The whole variable domain, remainder taken from reference TRBV7-6 and TRBJ2-1, is GAGVSQSPRYKVTKRGQDVALRCDPISGHVSLYWYRQALGQGPEFLTYFNYEAQQDKSGLPNDRFSAERPEGSISTLTIQRTEQRDSAMYRCASSLVGTSGTTSVVQFFGPGTRLTVL.

Only a few counts were recorded for this clone. The rearrangement links TRBV18 to TRBJ2-1; 7 bases map to TRBD2. Looked up from germline, CDR1 is KGHSH and CDR2 is LQKENI. The CDR3 spans 16 residues. J gave up 0 bases and V 0 bases, and 2 bases lay outside the gene matches. CDR3 amino acids: CASSPPLAASYNEQFF. In DNA form, the CDR3 reads TGTGCCAGCTCACCACCTCTAGCGGCCTCCTACAATGAGCAGTTCTTC.

There are a few counts of this clone. The gene calls are TRBV7-6 and TRBJ2-3; 8 bases are a match to TRBD1. This CDR3 spans 16 amino acids. The ends lost 5 bases at V and 1 base at J; junction bases unmatched: 8. Germline values: CDR1 SGHVS, CDR2 FNYEAQ. CDR3 nucleotides: TGTGCCAGCAGCCTTACCCCGGGACAGGGCACAGATACGCAGTATTTT. Encoded protein: CASSLTPGQGTDTQYF.

This chain connects TRBV25-1 to TRBJ2-1; tentatively, D is TRBD1 or TRBD2 (5 bases each). The CDR3 has 15 amino acids. The V end lost 3 bases, the J end lost 10 bases, and 19 bases lay between the germline ends. In germline, CDR1 is MGHDK, CDR2 SYGVNS. CDR3 amino acids: CASSEWGRTGGEQFF. CDR3 coding DNA: TGTGCCAGCAGTGAGTGGGGGAGAACCGGTGGGGAGCAGTTCTTC. Full variable domain (rest looked up from reference TRBV25-1 and TRBJ2-1): EADIYQTPRYLVIGTGKKITLECSQTMGHDKMYWYQQDPGMELHLIHYSYGVNSTEKGDLSSESTVSRIRTEHFPLTLESARPSHTSQYLCASSEWGRTGGEQFFGPGTRLTVL.

This clone turned up a few times. The V gene is TRBV7-8, the J gene TRBJ1-5, with D unclear. Trimming shortened V by 1 base and J by 1 base, and 11 bases separated the two germline ends. The CDR3 is 16 residues long. Germline V gene sequence: CDR1 SGHVS, CDR2 FQNEAQ. CDR3 DNA sequence: TGTGCCAGCAGCTTAGTAAGCACGAGAAGCAATCAGCCCCAGCATTTT. Translated: CASSLVSTRSNQPQHF.

This clone was observed a handful of times. This chain links TRBV7-3 with TRBJ2-5; D gene uncertain. CDR3 length: 12 amino acids. Germline loops: CDR1 SGHTA, CDR2 FQGTGA. Trimming pared 6 bases from V and 5 bases from J, leaving 10 bases between. The CDR3 loop is CASSPQKETQYF. The DNA of the CDR3 is TGTGCCAGCAGTCCACAGAAGGAGACCCAGTACTTC.

This clone was seen more than once but under ten times. The genes are TRBV7-2 and TRBJ1-3; D not resolved. The V and J ends lost 4 bases and 0 bases respectively, with 4 bases between them. The CDR3 extends over 13 amino acids. Germline CDR1 SGHTA, CDR2 FQGNSA. The chain's CDR3 is CASSSNSGNTIYF. For the CDR3, the DNA is TGTGCCAGCAGCTCCAACTCTGGAAACACCATATATTTT.

This chain's CDR3 is CASSVADAYEQYF. The CDR3 region has the DNA TGTGCCAGCAGTGTGGCAGATGCCTACGAGCAGTACTTC. V and J are TRBV6-6 and TRBJ2-7; D ambiguous. The CDR3 totals 13 residues. Germline loops: CDR1 MNHNY, CDR2 SVGAGI (reference sequence). V was cut by 5 bases and J by 2 bases, with 10 bases left in between.

This clone was counted at least ten times. V and J are TRBV2 and TRBJ1-2; D unresolved. The CDR3 loop spans 15 amino acids. Trimming removed 7 bases at V and 4 bases at J, with 19 bases between. CDR1 and CDR2 from the germline V gene are SNHLY and FYNNEI. CDR3 protein: CASIERALSPYGYTF. The CDR3 bases are TGTGCCAGCATTGAGAGGGCACTGAGTCCCTATGGCTACACCTTC.

This clone was observed a few times. The chain joins TRBV6-6 to TRBJ1-1; D gene unclear. CDR3 length: 14 residues. V was clipped by 4 bases and J by 0 bases, with 9 bases between them. Germline CDR1 and CDR2: MNHNY and SVGAGI (reference sequence). CDR3 sequence: CASSWEPVNTEAFF. CDR3 sequence (DNA): TGTGCCAGCAGTTGGGAACCTGTGAACACTGAAGCTTTCTTT.

The chain couples TRBV5-1 to TRBJ2-3, with TRBD2 matching over 9 bases. The J segment lost 5 bases and the V segment lost 4 bases, leaving 14 bases of the junction unmatched. Germline V CDR1 and CDR2: SGHRS, YFSETQ. This CDR3 has 17 residues. CDR3 in amino acids: CASSLSLAGSGLDTQYF. CDR3 nucleotides: TGCGCCAGCAGCCTTTCGCTAGCGGGATCCGGATTAGATACGCAGTATTTT.

The chain uses TRBV5-6 and TRBJ2-5, with 8 bases matching TRBD1. Germline V gene sequence: CDR1 SGHDT, CDR2 YYEEEE. The CDR3 is 16 amino acids. V dropped 0 bases and J dropped 5; count of bases not matched to a gene: 9. CDR3 sequence reads: CASSLGDRGGGETQYF. The CDR3 DNA reads as TGTGCCAGCAGCTTGGGCGACAGGGGTGGAGGGGAGACCCAGTACTTC.